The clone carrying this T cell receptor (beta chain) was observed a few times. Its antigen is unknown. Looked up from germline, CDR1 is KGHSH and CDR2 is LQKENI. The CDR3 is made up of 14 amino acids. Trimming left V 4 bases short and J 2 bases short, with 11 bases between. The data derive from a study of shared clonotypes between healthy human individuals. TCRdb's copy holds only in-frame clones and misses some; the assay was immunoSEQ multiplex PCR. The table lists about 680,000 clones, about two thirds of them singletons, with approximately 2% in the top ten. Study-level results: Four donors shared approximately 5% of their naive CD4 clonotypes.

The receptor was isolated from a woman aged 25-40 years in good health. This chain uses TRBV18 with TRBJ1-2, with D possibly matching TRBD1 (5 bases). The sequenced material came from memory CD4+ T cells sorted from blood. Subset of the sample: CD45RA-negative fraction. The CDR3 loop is CASSLAGYNYGYTF. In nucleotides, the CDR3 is TGTGCCAGCTCACTCGCAGGGTACAACTATGGCTACACCTTC. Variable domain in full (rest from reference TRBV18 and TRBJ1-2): NAGVMQNPRHLVRRRGQEARLRCSPMKGHSHVYWYRQLPEEGLKFMVYLQKENIIDESGMPKERFSAEFPKEGPSILRIQQVVRGDSAAYFCASSLAGYNYGYTFGSGTRLTVV.